These 29 T cell receptor beta chains were sequenced from one sample in a study of cytomegalovirus exposure and HLA in healthy donors. Primers for the PCR totalled 60 Vbeta and 13 Jbeta. TCRdb's table, derived via immunoSEQ multiplex PCR, lists solely in-frame clones and lacks some. The sample has under 200,000 clones, 75% to 85% seen once. The specimen sequenced was PBMCs. The origin of the receptors is a girl aged 2-10 years in good health and CMV-seropositive.

In DNA, the CDR3 is TGTGCCAGCAGCCGGGGTGGGGTTCTTAGCAATCAGCCCCAGCATTTT. This codes for CASSRGGVLSNQPQHF. The V and J genes are TRBV9 and TRBJ1-5; D gene uncertain. CDR1 SGDLS and CDR2 YYNGEE come from the germline V gene. Trimming left V 4 bases short and J 0 bases short, with 14 bases between. CDR3 size: 16 residues.

The chain employs TRBV6-5 and TRBJ2-7, with 7 bases lining up with TRBD1. CDR1 and CDR2 from the germline V gene are MNHEY and SVGAGI. V lost 4 bases, J lost 4 bases, and 10 bases stayed unmatched. CDR3 length: 15 residues. CDR3 protein: CASSSGQRSPYEQYF. DNA for the CDR3: TGTGCCAGCAGTTCGGGACAGCGAAGTCCGTACGAGCAGTACTTC.

Note on this clone: The junction does not match germline at one end; this may be a read error. J is TRBJ2-1 and V is TRBV7-7, with 7 bases lining up with TRBD1. Looked up from germline, CDR1 is SSHAT and CDR2 is FNYEAQ (reference sequence). There are 16 residues in the CDR3. CDR3 residues: CASSTPSGQEYNEQFF. In DNA, the CDR3 is TGTGCTAGCAGCACCCCCTCCGGACAGGAGTATAATGAGCAGTTCTTC.

The table lists this clone with a few counts. The V and J genes are TRBV4-1 and TRBJ1-2, with D possibly TRBD1 on 5 matching bases. Trimming took off 0 bases at V and 6 bases at J, with 14 bases between the two ends. CDR3 length equals 15 residues. Germline assignment: CDR1 MGHRA and CDR2 YSYEKL. The CDR3 sequence is CASSQDPAGPNGYTF. CDR3 in DNA: TGCGCCAGCAGCCAAGATCCAGCGGGGCCTAATGGCTACACCTTC.

This clone was detected a few times. The CDR3 sequence is CASSQDMERVRQPQHF. The CDR3 DNA reads TGTGCCAGCAGCCAAGATATGGAGAGGGTACGTCAGCCCCAGCATTTT. This chain uses TRBV4-2 with TRBJ1-5, with D uncertain. With 0 bases removed from V and 6 bases from J, the gap between germline ends came to 15 bases. CDR1 and CDR2 from the germline V gene are LGHNA and YNFKEQ. The CDR3 is made up of 16 amino acids.

The genes are TRBV19 and TRBJ2-7, with D perhaps matching TRBD2 (7 bases). The length of the CDR3 is 13 residues. Trimming took 9 bases from V and 7 from J, leaving 19 bases between them. Per germline, CDR1 LNHDA and CDR2 SQIVND (reference sequence). This CDR3 reads CASGPGGAGEQYF. As DNA, the CDR3 is TGTGCCAGCGGCCCGGGGGGCGCGGGGGAGCAGTACTTC.

The chain couples TRBV7-9 to TRBJ2-3; D is perhaps TRBD2 (6 bases). V lost 3 bases and J lost 0, with 10 bases in between. This CDR3 contains 15 residues. Per germline, CDR1 SEHNR and CDR2 FQNEAQ (reference sequence). The DNA of the CDR3 is TGTGCCAGCAGCTTTGTGGGGGGTAGCACAGATACGCAGTATTTT. Protein: CASSFVGGSTDTQYF.

This clone was recorded once. This chain connects TRBV5-6 to TRBJ1-5; D is undetermined. Trimming removed 0 bases at V and 2 bases at J, with 6 bases between. From germline, CDR1 is SGHDT and CDR2 YYEEEE. The CDR3 covers 14 residues. The CDR3 is CASSLDQGNQPQHF. For the CDR3, the DNA is TGTGCCAGCAGCTTGGACCAGGGCAATCAGCCCCAGCATTTT.

This clone was counted only a few times. The chain combines TRBV4-1 with TRBJ2-3; 8 bases match TRBD1. This CDR3 has 15 amino acids. The germline V gene encodes CDR1 MGHRA and CDR2 YSYEKL. The junction had 2 bases not matched to a gene; V was cut back by 2 bases and J by 1 base. The CDR3 spells CASSQQGAGTDTQYF. CDR3 DNA sequence: TGCGCCAGCAGCCAACAGGGGGCGGGCACAGATACGCAGTATTTT.

The V gene is TRBV6-5, the J gene TRBJ2-1, with D possibly matching TRBD2 (5 bases). This CDR3 comprises 14 residues. Germline assignment: CDR1 MNHEY and CDR2 SVGAGI. The V end was cut by 1 base, the J end by 8 bases, with 12 bases between. The CDR3 loop is CASSYLAMEDEQFF. The DNA for the CDR3 is TGTGCCAGCAGTTACTTAGCGATGGAGGATGAGCAGTTCTTC.

The V call is TRBV5-1, the J call TRBJ2-3, with 8 bases fitting TRBD2. V was clipped by 4 bases and J by 0 bases; unmatched bases: 13. Germline V lookup: CDR1 SGHRS, CDR2 YFSETQ. This CDR3 comprises 18 residues. The chain's CDR3 is CASSQSTSATLSTDTQYF. The CDR3 region has the DNA TGCGCCAGCAGCCAATCGACTAGCGCTACCCTTAGCACAGATACGCAGTATTTT.

CDR3 sequence reads: CSVAYRDREAFF. The CDR3 DNA follows: TGCAGCGTCGCATATCGGGACAGGGAAGCTTTCTTT. The chain carries TRBV29-1 and TRBJ1-1; 8 positions agree with TRBD1. CDR1 SQVTM and CDR2 ANQGSEA come from the germline V gene. J gave up 8 bases and V 6 bases, and 8 bases lay outside the gene matches. This CDR3 comprises 12 residues.

The chain joins TRBV6-6 to TRBJ1-2, with TRBD1 identical over 8 bases. This CDR3 has 16 residues. CDR1 and CDR2 from the germline V gene are MNHNY and SVGAGI (reference sequence). V was clipped by 2 bases and J by 6 bases; unmatched bases: 11. CDR3 coding DNA: TGTGCCAGCAGTTACCCTACTGACAGGGGACCTAATGGCTACACCTTC. Translation gives CASSYPTDRGPNGYTF.

This sequence joins TRBV5-8 and TRBJ1-2, with no clear D. Per germline, CDR1 SGHTS and CDR2 YDEGEE. The CDR3 extends over 14 amino acids. V lost 3 bases to trimming and J lost 3 bases, with 12 bases between them. In DNA, the CDR3 is TGTGCCAGCAGCTCCCCTCCAGAGGACTATGGCTACACCTTC. Translation: CASSSPPEDYGYTF.

With regard to this clone: Other DNA sequences within the sample encode an identical CDR3. The chain recombines TRBV6-4 with TRBJ2-3; TRBD1 aligns across 7 bases. The J segment lost 2 bases and the V segment lost 2 bases, leaving 1 base of the junction unmatched. The germline gives CDR1 MRHNA, CDR2 SNTAGT. This CDR3 has 14 amino acids. CDR3 in amino acids: CASSDQGDTDTQYF. CDR3 in DNA: TGTGCCAGCAGTGACCAGGGGGACACAGATACGCAGTATTTT.

The chain uses TRBV2 and TRBJ2-1; 11 nucleotides line up with TRBD2. V lost 0 bases to trimming and J lost 9 bases; unmatched junction nucleotides: 16. Per germline, CDR1 SNHLY and CDR2 FYNNEI. The CDR3 covers 19 residues. The CDR3 is CASSEAQVSWELAGAEQFF. CDR3 nucleotides: TGTGCCAGCAGTGAAGCGCAGGTCTCTTGGGAACTAGCGGGAGCTGAGCAGTTCTTC.

The CDR3 sequence: CASSPRVSGANVLTF. The CDR3 DNA follows: TGTGCCAGCTCACCGAGAGTCTCTGGGGCCAACGTCCTGACTTTC. This chain connects TRBV18 to TRBJ2-6; D unclear. Germline-derived CDR1 and CDR2 are KGHSH and LQKENI. The V gene lost 3 bases and the J gene lost 0 bases, with 6 bases spanning the gap. The CDR3 has 15 amino acids.

This rearrangement joins TRBV4-1 to TRBJ2-1, with 8 bases matching TRBD2. The V segment lost 0 bases and the J segment 4 bases; nucleotides outside the gene matches: 8. The length of the CDR3 is 17 residues. Germline V CDR1 and CDR2: MGHRA, YSYEKL. The CDR3 protein is CASSQDQSGGYYNEQFF. Written as DNA, the CDR3 is TGCGCCAGCAGCCAAGACCAGAGCGGGGGCTATTACAATGAGCAGTTCTTC.

This clone was recorded once. V and J are TRBV27 and TRBJ2-5; D ambiguous. CDR1 and CDR2 (germline): MNHEY, SMNVEV (reference sequence). V lost 4 bases to trimming and J lost 3 bases, with 3 bases between them. CDR3 length equals 11 residues. CDR3 protein: CASSSEETQYF. CDR3 DNA: TGTGCCAGCAGTTCCGAAGAGACCCAGTACTTC.

The rearrangement uses TRBV29-1 and TRBJ1-3, with a tentative D call TRBD1 (5 bases). CDR1 is SQVTM, CDR2 ANQGSEA, per germline. The CDR3 runs 12 residues. V was clipped by 4 bases and J by 3 bases, with 7 bases between them. As DNA, the CDR3 is TGCAGCGTTGTGGGGCGTGGAAACACCATATATTTT. Protein: CSVVGRGNTIYF.

This chain connects TRBV29-1 to TRBJ2-1; D possibly corresponds to TRBD2 (6 bases). The germline gives CDR1 SQVTM, CDR2 ANQGSEA. V lost 2 bases and J 5 bases, leaving 10 bases between the germline ends. The CDR3 spans 13 residues. Here the CDR3 reads CSVESWTNNEQFF. The CDR3 DNA is TGCAGCGTTGAAAGTTGGACTAACAATGAGCAGTTCTTC.

This chain links TRBV5-1 with TRBJ2-3; a possible D gene is TRBD2 (6 bases). The CDR3 has 17 amino acids. V was shortened by 0 bases and J by 0 bases, with 14 bases between the two germline ends. Germline values: CDR1 SGHRS, CDR2 YFSETQ. The CDR3 DNA sequence: TGCGCCAGCAGCTTGGTGTCGGGGGTTACTAGCACAGATACGCAGTATTTT. It yields the protein CASSLVSGVTSTDTQYF.

V gene TRBV28 combines with J gene TRBJ2-1; 7 bases are shared with TRBD1. J was trimmed by 0 bases and V by 4 bases; bases with no gene match: 6. Germline-derived CDR1 and CDR2 are MDHEN and SYDVKM. CDR3 size: 16 residues. The chain's CDR3 is CASSSTGVSSYNEQFF. The DNA of the CDR3 is TGTGCCAGCAGTTCCACAGGGGTAAGCTCCTACAATGAGCAGTTCTTC.

The chain has TRBV18 and TRBJ1-2; D unresolved. V was pared by 8 bases and J by 1 base, with 14 bases between. The CDR3 is 14 amino acids. Per the germline V gene, CDR1 is KGHSH and CDR2 is LQKENI. In nucleotides, the CDR3 is TGTGCCAGCGGAACAGAAACCTATAACTATGGCTACACCTTC. Its protein product is CASGTETYNYGYTF.

The V gene is TRBV19, the J gene TRBJ1-5, with TRBD1 as a possible D gene (5 bases). The CDR3 sequence is 15 residues long. Trimming left V 2 bases short and J 7 bases short, with 15 bases between. Germline CDR1 is LNHDA and CDR2 is SQIVND (reference sequence). Written as DNA, the CDR3 is TGTGCCAGTAGTATAAAACTCCTCGGGGGGCAGCCCCAGCATTTT. This encodes CASSIKLLGGQPQHF.

This clone came up a few times. The J gene is TRBJ1-3, the V gene TRBV5-5; 7 bases are shared with TRBD1. V shed 6 bases and J 0 bases; nucleotides not matched to a gene: 6. The germline CDR1 and CDR2 sequences are SGHKS and YYEKEE (reference sequence). The CDR3 loop spans 15 amino acids. The CDR3 DNA reads TGTGCCAGCACCACTAGACAGGGCTCTGGAAACACCATATATTTT. This sequence encodes CASTTRQGSGNTIYF.

The chain employs TRBV29-1 and TRBJ2-7; TRBD2 aligns across 12 bases. This CDR3 is built from 16 residues. Per the germline V gene, CDR1 is SQVTM and CDR2 is ANQGSEA. With V trimmed by 4 bases and J by 1 base, 8 bases remained unmatched. This CDR3 is CSVGLAGGLPSYEQYF. In DNA, the CDR3 is TGCAGCGTTGGGCTAGCGGGAGGGCTACCATCCTACGAGCAGTACTTC.

The chain couples TRBV11-2 to TRBJ2-5, with a tentative D call TRBD1 (6 bases). The CDR3 has 14 residues. Germline-derived CDR1 and CDR2 are SGHAT and FQNNGV. V was clipped by 1 base and J by 4 bases, with 10 bases between them. For the CDR3, the DNA is TGTGCCAGCAGCTTAGGCTCAGGGGCAGAGACCCAGTACTTC. This encodes CASSLGSGAETQYF.

This clone has a single count. The chain employs TRBV5-5 and TRBJ2-4; 9 bases match TRBD1. The CDR3 length is 14 residues. Losses at the gene ends were 4 bases for V and 6 bases for J; bases not matched to a gene: 5. The germline V gene encodes CDR1 SGHKS and CDR2 YYEKEE (reference sequence). CDR3 sequence reads: CASSQQGAGNIQYF. In DNA, the CDR3 is TGTGCCAGCAGCCAACAGGGGGCGGGAAACATTCAGTACTTC.